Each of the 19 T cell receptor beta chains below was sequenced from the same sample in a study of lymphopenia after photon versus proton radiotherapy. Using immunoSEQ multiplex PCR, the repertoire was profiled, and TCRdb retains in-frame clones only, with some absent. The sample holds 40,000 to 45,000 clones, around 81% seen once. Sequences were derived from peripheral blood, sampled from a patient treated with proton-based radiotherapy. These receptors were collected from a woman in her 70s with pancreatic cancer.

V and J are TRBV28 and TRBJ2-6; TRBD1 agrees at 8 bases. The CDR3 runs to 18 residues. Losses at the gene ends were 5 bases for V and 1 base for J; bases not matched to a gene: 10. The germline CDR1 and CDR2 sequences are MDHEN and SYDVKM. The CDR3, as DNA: TGTGCCAGCAGTGACTCGACAGGGGTCGCGTCTGGGGCCAACGTCCTGACTTTC. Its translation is CASSDSTGVASGANVLTF.

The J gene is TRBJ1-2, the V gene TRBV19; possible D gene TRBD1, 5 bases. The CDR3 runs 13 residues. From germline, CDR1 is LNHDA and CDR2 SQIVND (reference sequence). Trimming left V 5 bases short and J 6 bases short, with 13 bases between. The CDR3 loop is CASSYRQGHGYTF. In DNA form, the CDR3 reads TGTGCCAGTAGTTATAGGCAGGGTCATGGCTACACCTTC.

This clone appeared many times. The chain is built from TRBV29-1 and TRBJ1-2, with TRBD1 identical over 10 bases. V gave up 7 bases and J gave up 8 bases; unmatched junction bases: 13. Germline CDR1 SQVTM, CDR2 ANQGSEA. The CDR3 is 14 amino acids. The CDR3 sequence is CSGVGGQGRGGYTF. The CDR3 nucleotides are TGCAGCGGGGTAGGGGGACAGGGGCGAGGAGGCTACACCTTC.

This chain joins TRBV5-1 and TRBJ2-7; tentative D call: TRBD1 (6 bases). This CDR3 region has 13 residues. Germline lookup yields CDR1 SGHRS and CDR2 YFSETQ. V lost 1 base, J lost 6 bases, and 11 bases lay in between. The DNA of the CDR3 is TGCGCCAGCAGCTTGACAGGGCAGGTCGAGCAGTACTTC. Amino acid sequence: CASSLTGQVEQYF.

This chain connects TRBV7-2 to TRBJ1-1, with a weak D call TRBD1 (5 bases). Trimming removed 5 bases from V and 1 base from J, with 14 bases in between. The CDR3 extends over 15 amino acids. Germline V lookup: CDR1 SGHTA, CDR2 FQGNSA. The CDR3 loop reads CASSPGTSWNTEAFF. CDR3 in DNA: TGTGCCAGCAGCCCCGGGACTTCGTGGAACACTGAAGCTTTCTTT.

The CDR3 region is CASSLRDETPGNEQYF. The CDR3, as DNA: TGCGCCAGCAGCCTCAGGGACGAGACTCCGGGCAACGAGCAGTACTTC. The rearrangement links TRBV4-1 to TRBJ2-7; either TRBD1 or TRBD2 may supply D (5 bases each). This CDR3 region has 16 residues. CDR1 MGHRA and CDR2 YSYEKL come from the germline V gene. Trimming stripped 4 bases from V and 5 bases from J, with 21 bases between.

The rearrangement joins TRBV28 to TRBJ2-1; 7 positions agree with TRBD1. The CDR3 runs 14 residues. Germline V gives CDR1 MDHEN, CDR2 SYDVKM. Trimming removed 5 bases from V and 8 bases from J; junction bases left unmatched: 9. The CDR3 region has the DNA TGTGCCAGCAGTACCCGACAGGGCGGCCATGAGCAGTTCTTC. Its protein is CASSTRQGGHEQFF. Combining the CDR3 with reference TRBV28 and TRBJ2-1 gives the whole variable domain DVKVTQSSRYLVKRTGEKVFLECVQDMDHENMFWYRQDPGLGLRLIYFSYDVKMKEKGDIPEGYSVSREKKERFSLILESASTNQTSMYLCASSTRQGGHEQFFGPGTRLTVL.

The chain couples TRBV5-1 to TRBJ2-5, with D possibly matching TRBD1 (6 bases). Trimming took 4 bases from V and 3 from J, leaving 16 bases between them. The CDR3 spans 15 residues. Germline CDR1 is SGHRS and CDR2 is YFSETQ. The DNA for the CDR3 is TGCGCCAGCAGCCTACAGGGAGCGTGGGAAGAGACCCAGTACTTC. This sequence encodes CASSLQGAWEETQYF.

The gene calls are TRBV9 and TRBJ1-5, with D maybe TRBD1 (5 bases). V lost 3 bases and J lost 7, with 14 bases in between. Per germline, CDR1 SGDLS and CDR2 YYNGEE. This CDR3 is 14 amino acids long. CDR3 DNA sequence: TGTGCCAGCAGCGAAGCGGGGGGGGGACAGCCCCAGCATTTT. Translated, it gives CASSEAGGGQPQHF.

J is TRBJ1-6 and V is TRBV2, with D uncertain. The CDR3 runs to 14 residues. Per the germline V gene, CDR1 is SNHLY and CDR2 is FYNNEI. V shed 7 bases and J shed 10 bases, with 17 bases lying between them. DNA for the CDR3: TGTGCCAGCAACAATGGGCAGCCGATCTCACCCCTCCACTTT. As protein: CASNNGQPISPLHF.

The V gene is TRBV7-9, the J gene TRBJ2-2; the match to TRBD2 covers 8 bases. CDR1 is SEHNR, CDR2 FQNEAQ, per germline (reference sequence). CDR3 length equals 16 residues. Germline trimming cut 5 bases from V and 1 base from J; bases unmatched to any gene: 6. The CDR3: CASSPLSGMNTGELFF. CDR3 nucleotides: TGTGCCAGCAGCCCCCTTAGCGGGATGAACACCGGGGAGCTGTTTTTT.

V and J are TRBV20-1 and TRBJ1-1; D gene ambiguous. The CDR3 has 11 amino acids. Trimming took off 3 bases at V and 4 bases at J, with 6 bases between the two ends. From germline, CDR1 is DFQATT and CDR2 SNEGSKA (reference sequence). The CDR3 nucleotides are TGCAGTGCTAGGTTAGGCACTGAAGCTTTCTTT. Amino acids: CSARLGTEAFF.

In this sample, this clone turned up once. The CDR3 protein is CASSLAERDTEAFF. CDR3 DNA sequence: TGTGCCAGCAGCTTAGCGGAAAGGGACACTGAAGCTTTCTTT. The V and J genes are TRBV7-9 and TRBJ1-1; D gene ambiguous. Per germline, CDR1 SEHNR and CDR2 FQNEAQ (reference sequence). V was shortened by 0 bases and J by 3 bases, with 8 bases between the two germline ends. The CDR3 runs to 14 residues.

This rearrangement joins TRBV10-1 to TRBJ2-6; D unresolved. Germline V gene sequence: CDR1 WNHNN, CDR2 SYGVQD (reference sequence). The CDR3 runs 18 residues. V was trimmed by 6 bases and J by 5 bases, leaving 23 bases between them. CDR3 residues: CASSATRRASTRANVLTF. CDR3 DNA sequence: TGCGCCAGCAGCGCTACCCGACGGGCCTCAACAAGGGCCAACGTCCTGACTTTC.

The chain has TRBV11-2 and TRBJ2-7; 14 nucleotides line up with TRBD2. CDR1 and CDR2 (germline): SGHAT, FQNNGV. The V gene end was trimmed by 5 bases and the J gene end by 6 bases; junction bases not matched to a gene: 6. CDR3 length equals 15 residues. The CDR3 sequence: CASSGTSGRNGEQYF. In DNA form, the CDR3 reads TGTGCCAGCAGCGGGACTAGCGGGAGAAATGGCGAGCAGTACTTC.

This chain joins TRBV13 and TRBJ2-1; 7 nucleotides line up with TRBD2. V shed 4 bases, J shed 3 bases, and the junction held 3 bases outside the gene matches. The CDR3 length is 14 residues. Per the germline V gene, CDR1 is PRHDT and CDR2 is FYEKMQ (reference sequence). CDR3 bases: TGTGCCAGCAGCTACCGGGACTACTACAATGAGCAGTTCTTC. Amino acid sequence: CASSYRDYYNEQFF.

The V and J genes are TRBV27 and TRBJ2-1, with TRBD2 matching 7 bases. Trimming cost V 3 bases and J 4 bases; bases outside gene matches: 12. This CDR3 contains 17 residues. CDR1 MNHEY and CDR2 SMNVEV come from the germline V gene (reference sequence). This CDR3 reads CASSLLRLAENYNEQFF. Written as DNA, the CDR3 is TGTGCCAGCAGTTTGCTTCGGCTAGCGGAGAATTACAATGAGCAGTTCTTC.

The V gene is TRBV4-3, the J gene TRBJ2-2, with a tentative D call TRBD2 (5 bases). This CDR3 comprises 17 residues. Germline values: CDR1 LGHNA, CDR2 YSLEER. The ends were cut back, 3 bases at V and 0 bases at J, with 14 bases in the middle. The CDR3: CASSQTNEGANTGELFF. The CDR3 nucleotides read TGCGCCAGCAGCCAGACGAATGAGGGAGCGAACACCGGGGAGCTGTTTTTT.

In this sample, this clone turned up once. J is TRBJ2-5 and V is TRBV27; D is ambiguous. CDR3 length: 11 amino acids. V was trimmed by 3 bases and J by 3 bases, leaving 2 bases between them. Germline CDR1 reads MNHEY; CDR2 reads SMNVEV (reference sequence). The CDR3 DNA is TGTGCCAGCAGTTTTGAAGAGACCCAGTACTTC. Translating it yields CASSFEETQYF.